This TCR delta chain was obtained from a study of γδ T cells in repeated Plasmodium falciparum infection. Looking at the study overall: Donors had four controlled P. falciparum NF54 infections over about 640 days. Samples were taken at baseline, before some infections, and 21 days after each. Study outcomes and limitations: Repeated controlled infections reportedly drove waves of new clonotype selection in Vdelta2-negative, mostly Vdelta1+, gammadelta repertoires. Malian donors came from one small rural village, predominantly one ethnic group.

Flow sorting of PBMC yielded separate Vgamma9/Vdelta2+ and Vdelta2-negative gammadelta T cell populations for bulk repertoire analysis. TCRdb re-called clones from the multiplex PCR reads via CATT. The sample contains 50,000 to 60,000 delta-chain clones, roughly 1.9% of which appear only once. This clone was seen a few times. Its matching antigen is unknown. The protein TCRdb lists belongs to a much larger clone and differs from this DNA's translation at residue 8, which points to a read error; the protein shown is made from the DNA. V dropped 0 bases and J dropped 2 bases, with 34 bases sitting between them. The germline V gene has CDR1 TSWWSYY and CDR2 QGS. This CDR3 region has 23 residues.

The clonotype comes from a pool of human donors (malaria-infected and uninfected, not separated). This chain connects TRDV1 to TRDJ1, with D uncertain. No J gene was available from TCRdb, and it was assigned here by a germline match of the DNA. Sequencing was carried out using gamma-delta T cells from blood. As DNA, the CDR3 is TGTGCTCTTGGGGAACTAAAATTTTTTGGTTGTAGGCCGACCCAGCGTTCAACCGATAAACTCATCTTT. Translating gives CALGELKFFGCRPTQRSTDKLIF.